The 21 T cell receptor beta chains below come from one sample, sequenced in a study of tissue T cells after allogeneic stem cell transplantation. Produced via immunoSEQ multiplex PCR; TCRdb's table is partial and in-frame only. This table holds tens of thousands of clones, 55% to 80% found once. The sequenced material came from spleen. The receptors were sampled from a female BALB/c mouse in good health. Mouse MHC haplotype: H2-d.

Worth noting for this clone: Gene names are mouse gene names. The read finishes 1 residue shy of the CDR3 end, and the germline J gene is used to complete it. The rearrangement uses TRBV29 and TRBJ2-5; tentatively, D is TRBD1 or TRBD2 (5 bases each). The germline CDR1 and CDR2 sequences are MSHET and SYDVDS. This CDR3 comprises 15 residues. Trimming shortened V by 1 base and J by 2 bases, and 10 bases separated the two germline ends. CDR3 protein: CASSLYRDVQDTQYF. The sequenced part of the CDR3 DNA is TGTGCTAGCAGTTTATATCGGGACGTCCAAGACACCCAGTAC.

Comment on this clone: Mouse names are used for the genes. The CDR3 end falls 1 residue outside the read, so it is completed with the germline J gene. V is TRBV13-2 and J is TRBJ2-5; TRBD1 agrees at 10 bases. Losses at the gene ends were 2 bases for V and 8 bases for J; bases not matched to a gene: 11. Germline CDR1 and CDR2: NNHNN and SYGAGS (reference sequence). The CDR3 runs 16 residues. The sequenced part of the CDR3 DNA is TGTGCCAGCGGTGAAAACCGGGACAGGGGAAGGGGCACCCAGTAC. Translation: CASGENRDRGRGTQY. The whole CDR3 protein reads CASGENRDRGRGTQYF.

Regarding this clone: The listed genes are named as in mouse. Coverage ceases 1 residue before the CDR3 finishes, and the germline J gene fills in the end. The gene calls are TRBV13-1 and TRBJ1-6, with TRBD1 identical over 8 bases. TRBJ1-6 is recorded as an ORF, its role being uncertain. CDR3 length: 14 residues. The trim removed 2 bases at V and 7 bases at J, leaving 2 bases unmatched. CDR1 NSHNY and CDR2 SYGAGN come from the germline V gene. CDR3 bases read: TGTGCCAGCAGTGACAGGGGGCTGAATTCGCCCCTCTAC. Its translation is CASSDRGLNSPLY. The full CDR3 reads CASSDRGLNSPLYF.

Concerning this clone itself: Mouse gene names and germline throughout. The CDR3 goes on 1 residue after the read ends, and that part is filled in from the germline J gene. The chain joins TRBV4 to TRBJ2-5; 12 nucleotides match TRBD2. This CDR3 comprises 15 residues. CDR1 is LGHDT, CDR2 YNNKQL, per germline (reference sequence). V gave up 3 bases and J gave up 3 bases; unmatched junction bases: 1. The covered CDR3 bases are TGTGCCAGCAGCTATGGGACTGGGGGGCAAGACACCCAGTAC. It codes for CASSYGTGGQDTQY. The CDR3 in its entirety is CASSYGTGGQDTQYF.

Remarks on this clone: The listed genes are named as in mouse. Coverage ceases 1 residue before the CDR3 finishes, and the germline J gene fills in the end. V gene TRBV29 combines with J gene TRBJ1-2; D uncertain. CDR3 length equals 12 residues. V dropped 6 bases and J dropped 0 bases, with 5 bases sitting between them. In germline, CDR1 is MSHET, CDR2 SYDVDS. The CDR3 sequence: CASRDTNSDYTF. The sequenced part of the CDR3 DNA is TGTGCTAGCAGAGATACAAACTCCGACTACACC.

About this clone itself: The gene symbols are mouse symbols. The observed sequence ends 1 residue before the CDR3 terminus, with the missing tail filled in from the germline J gene. The chain combines TRBV16 with TRBJ2-3; D might be TRBD1 or TRBD2, each matching 5 bases. Germline V gene data show CDR1 as SGHSA and CDR2 as FRNQAP. Trimming stripped 0 bases from V and 3 bases from J, with 10 bases between. This CDR3 contains 15 residues. The CDR3 here is CASSLEGAHAETLYF. The CDR3 DNA, read in part, is TGTGCAAGCAGCTTAGAAGGGGCGCACGCAGAAACGCTGTAT.

About this clone: The listed genes are named as in mouse. The missing CDR3 end, 1 residue past where the read stops, is filled in from the germline J gene. The V gene is TRBV19, the J gene TRBJ2-5; the D gene is possibly TRBD2 (6 bases). CDR3 size: 14 residues. CDR1 FNHDT and CDR2 SITEND come from the germline V gene (reference sequence). V was cut by 2 bases and J by 4 bases, with 11 bases left in between. The sequenced CDR3 bases are TGTGCCAGCAGTATGGGGGGTTATGAAGACACCCAGTAC. This encodes CASSMGGYEDTQY. In full, the CDR3 reads CASSMGGYEDTQYF. Full variable domain (missing parts from reference TRBV19 and TRBJ2-5): GGIITQTPKFLIGQEGQKLTLKCQQNFNHDTMYWYRQDSGKGLRLIYYSITENDLQKGDLSEGYDASREKKSSFSLTVTSAQKNEMAVFLCASSMGGYEDTQYFGPGTRLLVL.

As regards this clone: Gene and germline names: mouse. This CDR3 is CASSRQGGSNERLFF. CDR3 DNA, as far as it was read: TGTGCCAGCAGTCGACAGGGAGGCTCCAACGAAAGATTATTT. V and J are TRBV19 and TRBJ1-4, with 7 bases lining up with TRBD1. The CDR3 end lies 1 residue beyond the end of the read and is filled in from the germline J gene. CDR1 is FNHDT and CDR2 is SITEND in the germline V gene (reference sequence). The CDR3 is made up of 15 amino acids. V was pared by 4 bases and J by 2 bases, with 5 bases of the junction left unmatched.

As regards this clone: Any gene name here is a mouse gene name. The CDR3 goes on 1 residue after the read ends, and that part is filled in from the germline J gene. This chain uses TRBV13-2 with TRBJ2-2, with D unresolved. Trimming removed 5 bases from V and 0 bases from J, with 11 bases in between. CDR1 NNHNN and CDR2 SYGAGS come from the germline V gene (reference sequence). CDR3 length: 15 amino acids. The DNA read from the CDR3 is TGTGCCAGCGGCCGCCAGGCTGCAAACACCGGGCAGCTCTAC. It yields the protein CASGRQAANTGQLY. The CDR3 in full is CASGRQAANTGQLYF.

As regards this clone: Gene names and germline match the mouse. The read comes to an end 1 residue before the CDR3 does, leaving the germline J gene to fill in the end. This chain joins TRBV19 and TRBJ1-1; perhaps TRBD1 as D (6 bases). Trimming left V 2 bases short and J 10 bases short, with 9 bases between. The CDR3 loop spans 11 amino acids. Germline values: CDR1 FNHDT, CDR2 SITEND (reference sequence). The sequenced CDR3 bases are TGTGCCAGCAGTATGGGAGGGGGAGTCTTC. Translation: CASSMGGGVF. The full CDR3 is CASSMGGGVFF.

On this clone itself: Genes and germline are mouse. From the germline J gene comes the end of the CDR3, since the read stops 1 residue before it. The chain has TRBV31 and TRBJ2-2, with 10 bases matching TRBD2. Trimming removed 5 bases from V and 2 bases from J; junction bases left unmatched: 5. The CDR3 consists of 15 residues. Germline V CDR1 and CDR2: GKSSPN, SITVG. CDR3 DNA, as far as it was read: TGTGCCTGGGGCCGGACTGGGGGTAACACCGGGCAGCTCTAC. This gives the protein CAWGRTGGNTGQLY. The CDR3, in full, reads CAWGRTGGNTGQLYF. Variable domain in full (rest from reference TRBV31 and TRBJ2-2): AQTIHQWPVAEIKAVGSPLSLGCTIKGKSSPNLYWYWQATGGTLQQLFYSITVGQVESVVQLNLSASRPKDDQFILSTEKLLLSHSGFYLCAWGRTGGNTGQLYFGEGSKLTVL.

This clone has a handful of counts. Gene names are the mouse ones. The read terminates 1 residue before the CDR3 end, so the remaining end is supplied by the germline J gene. This chain links TRBV13-1 with TRBJ2-7; 8 positions agree with TRBD2. Losses at the gene ends were 0 bases for V and 7 bases for J; bases not matched to a gene: 6. Germline-derived CDR1 and CDR2 are NSHNY and SYGAGN. The CDR3 runs 14 residues. The DNA read from the CDR3 is TGTGCCAGCAGTGATGCGGCTGGGGGGAAGGAACAGTAC. Its translation is CASSDAAGGKEQY. The whole CDR3 sequence is CASSDAAGGKEQYF.

Note on this clone: Mouse germline and gene names are used. Read coverage stops 1 residue before the CDR3 terminus; the germline J gene supplies the remainder. The rearrangement links TRBV5 to TRBJ2-1; 13 bases fit TRBD2. The CDR3 covers 16 residues. Trimming removed 4 bases from V and 7 bases from J; junction bases left unmatched: 7. Germline CDR1 reads LGHNA; CDR2 reads YNLKQL (reference sequence). The DNA read from the CDR3 is TGTGCCAGCAGCCCTACCCGGGACTGGGGGGGGGCTGAGCAGTTC. It translates to CASSPTRDWGGAEQF. The entire CDR3 is CASSPTRDWGGAEQFF.

Details on this clone: The listed genes are named as in mouse. The CDR3 is CASGASRGGLAEQFF. The CDR3 bases that were read are TGTGCCAGCGGTGCCTCCCGGGGGGGGCTTGCTGAGCAGTTC. V and J are TRBV13-2 and TRBJ2-1, with 8 positions matching TRBD2. From the germline J gene comes the end of the CDR3, since the read stops 1 residue before it. V was pared by 3 bases and J by 6 bases, with 8 bases of the junction left unmatched. CDR3 length equals 15 residues. Looked up from germline, CDR1 is NNHNN and CDR2 is SYGAGS (reference sequence).

Regarding this clone: Gene and germline names: mouse. The observed sequence ends 1 residue before the CDR3 terminus, with the missing tail filled in from the germline J gene. This rearrangement joins TRBV13-2 to TRBJ2-5, with 9 bases aligning to TRBD2. Looked up from germline, CDR1 is NNHNN and CDR2 is SYGAGS (reference sequence). CDR3 length: 14 residues. Trimming removed 2 bases from V and 6 bases from J; junction bases left unmatched: 4. The CDR3 region is CASGDGTGRDTQYF. The covered CDR3 bases are TGTGCCAGCGGTGACGGGACTGGGAGGGACACCCAGTAC.

This clone was seen just once. Genes here carry mouse names. The DNA ends 1 residue before the CDR3 does, and the rest of the CDR3 is filled in from the germline J gene. The rearrangement links TRBV13-1 to TRBJ2-1; 7 nucleotides align to TRBD1. Losses at the gene ends were 5 bases for V and 1 base for J; bases not matched to a gene: 3. Germline CDR1 reads NSHNY; CDR2 reads SYGAGN. CDR3 length equals 14 residues. The CDR3 here is CASRGTENYAEQFF. The sequenced part of the CDR3 DNA is TGTGCCAGCAGGGGGACAGAGAACTATGCTGAGCAGTTC.

A note on this clone: The germline and genes are mouse ones. Partial CDR3 DNA: TGTGCCAGCAGTGGGCCCGGGCCCCGGAACCAGGCTCCGCTT. This encodes CASSGPGPRNQAPL. From start to end, the CDR3 is CASSGPGPRNQAPLF. The chain is built from TRBV13-3 and TRBJ1-5; D is undetermined. The read falls 1 residue short of the CDR3 end, and the missing part is taken from the germline J gene. Germline values: CDR1 NNHDY, CDR2 SYVADS. This CDR3 has 15 residues. Trimming removed 3 bases from V and 4 bases from J, with 14 bases in between.

In regard to this clone: Genes here carry mouse names. The sequence runs out 1 residue before the end of the CDR3; the remainder is reconstructed from the germline J gene. The rearrangement uses TRBV13-3 and TRBJ2-5; 8 nucleotides line up with TRBD2. CDR1 is NNHDY and CDR2 is SYVADS in the germline V gene. Trimming took 2 bases from V and 1 from J; bases not matched to a gene: 0. This CDR3 has 14 amino acids. The sequenced CDR3 bases are TGTGCCAGCAGTGACTGGGGGGACCAAGACACCCAGTAC. Translation gives CASSDWGDQDTQY. In full, the CDR3 reads CASSDWGDQDTQYF.

As concerns this clone: Each gene name is a mouse one. The missing CDR3 end, 1 residue past where the read stops, is filled in from the germline J gene. The chain combines TRBV1 with TRBJ1-1; D unclear. V was trimmed by 1 base and J by 8 bases, leaving 2 bases between them. The germline V gene has CDR1 NSQYPW and CDR2 LRSPGD (reference sequence). This CDR3 region has 10 residues. The covered CDR3 bases are TGCACCTGCAGTGCAGGGGAAGTCTTC. Translating gives CTCSAGEVF. The complete CDR3 sequence is CTCSAGEVFF.

To note about this clone: Gene labels here are mouse ones. The CDR3 end is not reached by the read, which stops 1 residue before it; the germline J gene fills it in. This chain joins TRBV19 and TRBJ1-6; TRBD1 matches 9 bases. TRBJ1-6 is recorded as an ORF, its role being uncertain. V lost 7 bases, J lost 6 bases, and 5 bases stayed unmatched. The CDR3 sequence is 14 residues long. Germline assignment: CDR1 FNHDT and CDR2 SITEND (reference sequence). The CDR3 region is CASSQGAGNSPLYF. The sequenced part of the CDR3 DNA is TGTGCCAGCTCACAGGGGGCAGGTAATTCGCCCCTCTAC.

Concerning this clone: Gene names are mouse gene names. The CDR3 is cut off 1 residue early in the read; its end comes from the germline J gene. The chain joins TRBV29 to TRBJ2-7; 10 bases are a match to TRBD1. Losses at the gene ends were 3 bases for V and 5 bases for J; bases not matched to a gene: 4. CDR1 and CDR2 from the germline V gene are MSHET and SYDVDS. The CDR3 spans 14 residues. CDR3 loop: CASSFADRGNEQYF. CDR3 DNA (partial): TGTGCTAGCAGTTTTGCGGACAGGGGGAATGAACAGTAC.